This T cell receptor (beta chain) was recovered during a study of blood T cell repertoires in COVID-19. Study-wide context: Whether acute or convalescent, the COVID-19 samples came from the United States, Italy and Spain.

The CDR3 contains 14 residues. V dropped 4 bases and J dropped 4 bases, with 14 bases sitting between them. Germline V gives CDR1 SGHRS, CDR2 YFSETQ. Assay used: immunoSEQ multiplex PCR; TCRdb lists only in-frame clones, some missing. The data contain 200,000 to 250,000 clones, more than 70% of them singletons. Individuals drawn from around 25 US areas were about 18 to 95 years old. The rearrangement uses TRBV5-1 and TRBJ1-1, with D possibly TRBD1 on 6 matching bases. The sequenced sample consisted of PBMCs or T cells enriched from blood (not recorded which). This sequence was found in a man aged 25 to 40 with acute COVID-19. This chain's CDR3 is CASSLGQRGTEAFF. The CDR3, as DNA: TGCGCCAGCAGCCTCGGACAGAGGGGCACTGAAGCTTTCTTT.